One sample yielded the 9 T cell receptor beta chains listed below, sequenced in a study of T cell responses to AZD1222 COVID-19 vaccine. TCRdb's copy holds only in-frame clones and misses some; the assay was immunoSEQ multiplex PCR. Of 150,000 to 200,000 clones detected, 85% to 95% appear once; the ten largest clones hold around 1.6%. This specimen was peripheral blood, taken 28 days after the second AZD1222 dose. The source of these receptors is an adult who received the AZD1222 COVID-19 vaccine.

This chain joins TRBV12-3 or TRBV12-4 and TRBJ1-4, with D unresolved. Trimming left V 3 bases short and J 5 bases short, with 7 bases between. The CDR3 sequence is 13 residues long. The CDR3 spells CASSFLGNEKLFF. In DNA, the CDR3 is TGTGCCAGCAGTTTTTTGGGGAATGAAAAACTGTTTTTT.

The chain is built from TRBV5-5 and TRBJ1-3; D uncertain. Trimming took off 2 bases at V and 5 bases at J, with 14 bases between the two ends. In germline, CDR1 is SGHKS, CDR2 YYEKEE (reference sequence). CDR3 size: 15 residues. CDR3 amino acids: CASSLHSFGRNTIYF. The CDR3 DNA is TGTGCCAGCAGCTTACACTCCTTTGGGAGAAACACCATATATTTT.

The gene calls are TRBV2 and TRBJ2-7; 7 bases agree with TRBD1. The germline gives CDR1 SNHLY, CDR2 FYNNEI. This CDR3 is 13 amino acids long. Germline trimming cut 7 bases from V and 3 bases from J; bases unmatched to any gene: 6. The CDR3 sequence: CASTRDSYYEQYF. In DNA form, the CDR3 reads TGTGCCAGCACCCGGGACAGCTACTACGAGCAGTACTTC.

V and J are TRBV19 and TRBJ2-6; 8 bases are a match to TRBD1. Trimming cost V 0 bases and J 0 bases; bases outside gene matches: 10. The length of the CDR3 is 20 residues. Germline CDR1 is LNHDA and CDR2 is SQIVND (reference sequence). CDR3 DNA sequence: TGTGCCAGTAGTATAGATAGGACAGGGAGGCCCTCCTCTGGGGCCAACGTCCTGACTTTC. Translating it yields CASSIDRTGRPSSGANVLTF.

Sample share makes this clone medium-sized (0.01 to 0.1%). The J gene is TRBJ1-1, the V gene TRBV5-1, with a possible D match to TRBD1 (6 bases). V gave up 1 base and J gave up 5 bases, with 12 bases separating them. Per germline, CDR1 SGHRS and CDR2 YFSETQ. This CDR3 is 14 amino acids long. The CDR3: CASSLTGRGTEAFF. The CDR3 nucleotides read TGCGCCAGCAGCTTGACAGGGCGGGGAACTGAAGCTTTCTTT.

The CDR3 nucleotides read TGTGCCAGCAGCCGTGACAGGGTTTCTGGAAACACCATATATTTT. Amino acid sequence: CASSRDRVSGNTIYF. The chain is built from TRBV11-2 and TRBJ1-3; 7 positions match TRBD1. V dropped 5 bases and J dropped 1; count of bases not matched to a gene: 5. This CDR3 region has 15 residues. Germline-derived CDR1 and CDR2 are SGHAT and FQNNGV.

The gene calls are TRBV18 and TRBJ2-3; 9 bases are shared with TRBD2. With V trimmed by 4 bases and J by 3 bases, 5 bases remained unmatched. This CDR3 region has 15 residues. Looked up from germline, CDR1 is KGHSH and CDR2 is LQKENI. CDR3 coding DNA: TGTGCCAGCTCACTCGGCGGGAGGGGGACAGATACGCAGTATTTT. It translates to CASSLGGRGTDTQYF.

This sequence joins TRBV9 and TRBJ2-2, with D possibly called TRBD1 or TRBD2 (5 bases each). Germline CDR1 and CDR2: SGDLS and YYNGEE. The germline V and J ends were trimmed by 0 bases and 4 bases, with 7 bases remaining between them. This CDR3 region has 14 residues. CDR3 sequence (DNA): TGTGCCAGCAGCGTAGCCGGGACCACCGGGGAGCTGTTTTTT. Amino acids: CASSVAGTTGELFF.

The J gene is TRBJ2-5, the V gene TRBV7-9, with D hard to call. Trimming left V 5 bases short and J 0 bases short, with 19 bases between. The CDR3 covers 17 residues. Germline CDR1 and CDR2: SEHNR and FQNEAQ (reference sequence). The CDR3 spells CASSRPRLPGYQETQYF. The CDR3 nucleotides read TGTGCCAGCAGCCGACCCCGACTCCCCGGGTACCAAGAGACCCAGTACTTC.